The 26 T cell receptor beta chains listed next were all sequenced from one sample in a study of CD8 T cells in Susac syndrome. Random hexamers served to reverse transcribe about 0.45 to 1 ug RNA. MiXCR, run by TCRdb on the immunoSEQ multiplex PCR reads, gives a single entry per CDR3 protein. Of approximately 230,000 distinct CDR3 sequences listed, around 95% are singletons. Material: CD4+ T cells from PBMCs. All receptors derive from a human donor with multiple sclerosis.

V and J are TRBV2 and TRBJ2-7; D gene unclear. The germline V and J ends were trimmed by 6 bases and 2 bases, with 14 bases remaining between them. The CDR3 is 14 residues long. Germline-derived CDR1 and CDR2 are SNHLY and FYNNEI. The CDR3 DNA reads as TGTGCCAGCAGGGGAAGGGTCGTCCCCTACGAGCAGTACGTC. Protein product: CASRGRVVPYEQYV.

The chain couples TRBV30 to TRBJ1-1; possibly TRBD1 for D (6 bases). V lost 2 bases and J 4 bases, leaving 23 bases between the germline ends. The CDR3 has 17 residues. Germline CDR1 is GTSNPN and CDR2 is SVGIG (reference sequence). CDR3 in amino acids: CAWSSPRQGSRGTEAFF. The CDR3 DNA is TGTGCCTGGAGTAGCCCGAGGCAGGGGAGCCGTGGCACTGAAGCTTTCTTT.

The chain couples TRBV5-4 to TRBJ2-4, with 7 bases matching TRBD2. Per germline, CDR1 SGHNT and CDR2 YYREEE (reference sequence). The CDR3 consists of 14 residues. V was clipped by 1 base and J by 6 bases; unmatched bases: 4. The CDR3 sequence: CASSLSGARNIQYF. The CDR3 DNA follows: TGTGCCAGCAGCTTGAGCGGGGCGCGAAACATTCAGTACTTC.

The rearrangement uses TRBV6-1 and TRBJ2-5; D is ambiguous. The CDR3 runs to 14 residues. The V and J ends lost 5 bases and 2 bases respectively, with 12 bases between them. Germline V gives CDR1 MNHNS, CDR2 SASEGT. The CDR3 coding sequence is TGTGCCAGCAGTAGGCGATGGTGGCAAGAGACCCAGTACTTC. This sequence encodes CASSRRWWQETQYF.

This clonotype was counted a single time. The gene calls are TRBV3-1 and TRBJ1-1; TRBD1 is a possible D gene (6 bases). From germline, CDR1 is LGHDT and CDR2 YNNKEL (reference sequence). Between the trimmed V and J ends, which lost 4 bases and 1 base, there was a span of 13 bases. The CDR3 length is 15 residues. The CDR3 here is CASSPTRTANTEAFF. In DNA form, the CDR3 reads TGTGCCAGCAGCCCAACCAGGACAGCGAACACTGAAGCTTTCTTT.

This clonotype was picked up a small number of times. The rearrangement uses TRBV5-4 and TRBJ1-2, with TRBD1 as a possible D gene (5 bases). Trimming shortened V by 0 bases and J by 4 bases, and 7 bases separated the two germline ends. Per the germline V gene, CDR1 is SGHNT and CDR2 is YYREEE (reference sequence). The CDR3 covers 13 residues. CDR3 DNA: TGTGCCAGCAGCTTGGGACAGACCTATGGCTACACCTTC. Translated: CASSLGQTYGYTF.

This clonotype was observed once. This chain joins TRBV6-5 and TRBJ1-6, with D unclear. V was cut by 6 bases and J by 13 bases, with 10 bases left in between. This CDR3 contains 11 residues. CDR1 and CDR2 (germline): MNHEY, SVGAGI. CDR3 loop: CASRNAGPLHF. The DNA of the CDR3 is TGTGCCAGCAGAAATGCTGGCCCCCTCCACTTT.

This chain joins TRBV5-4 and TRBJ2-3; D not certain. The ends were cut back, 4 bases at V and 3 bases at J, with 6 bases in the middle. The CDR3 has 12 residues. In germline, CDR1 is SGHNT, CDR2 YYREEE (reference sequence). CDR3 amino acids: CASSDGTDTQYF. CDR3 DNA sequence: TGTGCCAGCAGCGATGGGACAGATACGCAGTATTTT.

The chain has TRBV5-1 and TRBJ2-2; possibly TRBD1 or TRBD2 for D (5 bases each). Germline V gives CDR1 SGHRS, CDR2 YFSETQ. V was trimmed by 6 bases and J by 0 bases, leaving 9 bases between them. The CDR3 contains 14 residues. CDR3 sequence reads: CASTWGSNTGELFF. In nucleotides, the CDR3 is TGCGCCAGCACCTGGGGGTCGAACACCGGGGAGCTGTTTTTT.

CDR3 in amino acids: CASSFTWTGYGYTF. CDR3 nucleotides: TGTGCCAGCAGCTTCACATGGACGGGCTATGGCTACACCTTC. V is TRBV3-1 and J is TRBJ1-2; D remains ambiguous. Per germline, CDR1 LGHDT and CDR2 YNNKEL (reference sequence). V was trimmed by 5 bases and J by 4 bases, leaving 14 bases between them. The CDR3 has 14 amino acids.

The chain combines TRBV2 with TRBJ2-3; the D is unclear. The CDR3 length is 13 residues. V lost 8 bases and J lost 2, with 11 bases in between. Germline CDR1 reads SNHLY; CDR2 reads FYNNEI. The CDR3 region has the DNA TGTGCCAGCCGAATTACAGACACAGATACGCAGTATTTT. Translating gives CASRITDTDTQYF.

The V and J genes are TRBV5-1 and TRBJ2-2; D call uncertain. The CDR3 sequence is 16 residues long. Between the trimmed V and J ends, which lost 0 bases and 4 bases, there was a span of 13 bases. Germline V gives CDR1 SGHRS, CDR2 YFSETQ. The CDR3 region has the DNA TGCGCCAGCAGCTTGGGCTCGAGCGTCGGCACCGGGGAGCTGTTTTTT. It translates to CASSLGSSVGTGELFF.

The chain carries TRBV5-4 and TRBJ2-5, with D possibly TRBD1 on 6 matching bases. Germline V gene lookup returns CDR1 SGHNT and CDR2 YYREEE (reference sequence). V lost 2 bases and J 0 bases, leaving 14 bases between the germline ends. The CDR3 contains 16 residues. In DNA form, the CDR3 reads TGTGCCAGCAGCTTCTTAACAGGGAGCCACCAAGAGACCCAGTACTTC. The encoded protein is CASSFLTGSHQETQYF.

The chain carries TRBV29-1 and TRBJ2-3; 11 positions agree with TRBD1. Trimming took 6 bases from V and 4 from J; bases not matched to a gene: 9. The CDR3 length is 15 residues. The V gene's germline CDR1 is SQVTM and CDR2 ANQGSEA. The CDR3 DNA reads as TGCAGCGTCCACCCGGGACAGGGGGTGGCAGATACGCAGTATTTT. Translation: CSVHPGQGVADTQYF.

This clonotype was seen just once. The rearrangement links TRBV3-1 to TRBJ2-3; D unclear. The CDR3 is 15 residues long. V lost 2 bases and J 1 base, leaving 10 bases between the germline ends. From germline, CDR1 is LGHDT and CDR2 YNNKEL (reference sequence). CDR3 sequence reads: CASSQIGGGTDTQYF. The CDR3 region has the DNA TGTGCCAGCAGCCAAATTGGTGGGGGCACAGATACGCAGTATTTT.

This clonotype was picked up a small number of times. The chain couples TRBV28 to TRBJ2-6, with D perhaps being TRBD1 or TRBD2 (7 bases each). V lost 8 bases and J 2 bases, leaving 13 bases between the germline ends. This CDR3 region has 15 residues. Germline V CDR1 and CDR2: MDHEN, SYDVKM. CDR3 residues: CASSQGGTGANVLTF. In nucleotides, the CDR3 is TGTGCCAGCTCGCAGGGGGGGACTGGGGCCAACGTCCTGACTTTC.

This clonotype was counted a single time. This chain joins TRBV5-6 and TRBJ1-2; weak D call: TRBD1 (6 bases). Trimming cost V 4 bases and J 4 bases, with 23 bases left between them. CDR1 is SGHDT and CDR2 is YYEEEE in the germline V gene. This CDR3 has 17 amino acids. The CDR3 reads CASSDWASGGPSYGYTF. The CDR3 region has the DNA TGTGCCAGCAGCGATTGGGCCTCCGGGGGGCCTAGCTATGGCTACACCTTC.

The chain is built from TRBV7-2 and TRBJ1-5; D is unresolved. Germline V gene sequence: CDR1 SGHTA, CDR2 FQGNSA. V gave up 0 bases and J gave up 9 bases, with 15 bases separating them. CDR3 length: 15 amino acids. The CDR3 sequence: CASSLAGYDSWPQHF. The CDR3 region has the DNA TGTGCCAGCAGCTTAGCGGGGTACGACTCTTGGCCCCAGCATTTT.

V and J are TRBV20-1 and TRBJ2-5; TRBD1 aligns across 10 bases. This CDR3 contains 12 residues. Germline assignment: CDR1 DFQATT and CDR2 SNEGSKA (reference sequence). The DNA of the CDR3 is TGCACCGCCGGGACAGGGGAAGAGACCCAGTACTTC. It yields the protein CTAGTGEETQYF.

This chain uses TRBV20-1 with TRBJ2-1; 7 nucleotides agree with TRBD2. With 3 bases clipped from V and 9 bases from J, the junction kept 11 bases outside the gene matches. Germline V CDR1 and CDR2: DFQATT, SNEGSKA (reference sequence). The CDR3 runs to 14 residues. This chain's CDR3 is CSASPCRDYCEQFF. DNA for the CDR3: TGCAGTGCTAGCCCATGCCGGGACTATTGTGAGCAGTTCTTC.

V usage is TRBV29-1 and J usage is TRBJ2-2; D gene unclear. The CDR3 loop spans 15 amino acids. Germline V lookup: CDR1 SQVTM, CDR2 ANQGSEA. Trimming cost V 4 bases and J 1 base, with 13 bases left between them. The CDR3 region is CSVAVHSKNTGELFF. CDR3 DNA sequence: TGCAGCGTTGCAGTGCACAGTAAGAACACCGGGGAGCTGTTTTTT.

This rearrangement joins TRBV12-3 or TRBV12-4 to TRBJ1-5, with D hard to call. Trimming stripped 5 bases from V and 5 bases from J, with 10 bases between. The CDR3 contains 13 residues. The CDR3 sequence: CASSPGQYQPQHF. The CDR3 coding sequence is TGTGCCAGCAGTCCCGGGCAGTATCAGCCCCAGCATTTT.

This clonotype was counted a single time. The chain is built from TRBV5-1 and TRBJ2-5, with D perhaps assigned TRBD1 or TRBD2 (5 bases each). The CDR3 has 15 residues. V lost 0 bases and J 2 bases, leaving 11 bases between the germline ends. Germline assignment: CDR1 SGHRS and CDR2 YFSETQ. The CDR3 spells CASSLEGWGQETQYF. The DNA for the CDR3 is TGCGCCAGCAGCTTGGAAGGCTGGGGGCAAGAGACCCAGTACTTC.

This sequence joins TRBV12-3 or TRBV12-4 and TRBJ2-7; no firm D call. This CDR3 is 13 amino acids long. Trimming removed 1 base at V and 4 bases at J, with 8 bases between. This chain's CDR3 is CASSLGLRYEQYV. DNA of the CDR3: TGTGCCAGCAGTTTAGGGCTTCGTTACGAGCAGTACGTC.

The chain employs TRBV12-3 or TRBV12-4 and TRBJ2-7, with 8 bases identical to TRBD1. V shed 4 bases, J shed 5 bases, and the junction held 4 bases outside the gene matches. The CDR3 runs 13 residues. The DNA for the CDR3 is TGTGCCAGCAGTTCGGACAGGGTGGACGAGCAGTACTTC. It translates to CASSSDRVDEQYF.

The J gene is TRBJ2-1, the V gene TRBV11-3, with D perhaps TRBD2 (5 bases). V lost 1 base and J 3 bases, leaving 13 bases between the germline ends. Germline-derived CDR1 and CDR2 are SGHNT and YENEEA. The CDR3 extends over 16 amino acids. CDR3 region: CASSLGAGELYNEQFF. CDR3 DNA sequence: TGTGCCAGCAGCTTAGGAGCCGGGGAGCTCTACAATGAGCAGTTCTTC.